The 23 T cell receptor beta chains in this list originate from one sample, sequenced in a study of T-cell reconstitution after alpha-beta-depleted transplantation in children (dated by TCRdb to between 2015 and 2016). Libraries were prepared through PCR. Sequencing took place on an Illumina HiSeq 2500. Molecular barcoding was employed in the preparation of TCR libraries, with unique molecular identifiers being used to normalize TCRbeta repertoire quantification. The raw public reads went through TCRdb reprocessing: fastp at Q25, MiXCR clone calling, in-frame beta chains kept. Identical CDR3 proteins give one entry, which carries the most common genes and DNA. Here the sample has around 440,000 distinct CDR3 sequences; roughly 17% occur a single time. Under 30% of the sample is in the top ten clones. In light of the paper, this sample's treatment or condition label describes: allogeneic hematopoietic cell transplantation with graft depleted of TCRalphabeta T cells and CD19 B cells.

The sequencing used PBMCs, mostly from graft donor cells, collected 360 days after TCRalphabeta/CD19-depleted stem cell transplant. The receptor source for this set is a boy younger than two who had a stem cell transplant for Wiskott-Aldrich syndrome, so the T cells may come from the graft donor.

The CDR3 is CASSFSAGGRYEQYF. The CDR3 coding sequence is TGTGCCAGCAGTTTTTCGGCAGGGGGGAGGTACGAGCAGTACTTC. The rearrangement joins TRBV12-3 or TRBV12-4 to TRBJ2-7, with D possibly matching TRBD1 (7 bases). The CDR3 covers 15 residues. The V end lost 3 bases, the J end lost 4 bases, and 16 bases lay between the germline ends.

This chain links TRBV5-1 with TRBJ2-1, with D perhaps being TRBD1 or TRBD2 (5 bases each). Germline CDR1 is SGHRS and CDR2 is YFSETQ. The V and J ends lost 0 bases and 10 bases respectively, with 14 bases between them. CDR3 length equals 14 residues. CDR3 sequence: CASSLEGPAGEQFF. The CDR3 coding sequence is TGCGCCAGCAGCTTGGAGGGACCCGCCGGGGAGCAGTTCTTC. The full variable domain, in which reference TRBV5-1 and TRBJ2-1 provide the parts outside the CDR3, is KAGVTQTPRYLIKTRGQQVTLSCSPISGHRSVSWYQQTPGQGLQFLFEYFSETQRNKGNFPGRFSGRQFSNSRSEMNVSTLELGDSALYLCASSLEGPAGEQFFGPGTRLTVL.

V and J are TRBV5-1 and TRBJ2-1; D could derive from TRBD1 or TRBD2 (5 bases each). Trimming took 4 bases from V and 9 from J, leaving 14 bases between them. CDR3 size: 13 residues. The germline V gene encodes CDR1 SGHRS and CDR2 YFSETQ. The CDR3 coding sequence is TGCGCCAGCAGCCCCTACGGGGCGGCTGAGCAGTTCTTC. It encodes CASSPYGAAEQFF.

V usage is TRBV5-1 and J usage is TRBJ2-1, with D perhaps matching TRBD2 (6 bases). The germline V gene encodes CDR1 SGHRS and CDR2 YFSETQ. V shed 3 bases and J shed 0 bases, with 13 bases lying between them. The CDR3 extends over 16 amino acids. The CDR3 DNA sequence: TGCGCCAGCAGCTGGGCGGGGTCTGGCTCCTACAATGAGCAGTTCTTC. Amino acid sequence: CASSWAGSGSYNEQFF. Using reference TRBV5-1 and TRBJ2-1 for the parts outside the CDR3, the full variable domain is KAGVTQTPRYLIKTRGQQVTLSCSPISGHRSVSWYQQTPGQGLQFLFEYFSETQRNKGNFPGRFSGRQFSNSRSEMNVSTLELGDSALYLCASSWAGSGSYNEQFFGPGTRLTVL.

J is TRBJ2-7 and V is TRBV30; a weak D match, TRBD2 (5 bases). With 1 base removed from V and 2 bases from J, the gap between germline ends came to 12 bases. Per the germline V gene, CDR1 is GTSNPN and CDR2 is SVGIG (reference sequence). This CDR3 is built from 14 residues. This CDR3 reads CAWSERVRTYEQYF. In nucleotides, the CDR3 is TGTGCCTGGAGTGAGAGGGTCCGCACCTACGAGCAGTACTTC.

This clonotype was picked up a small number of times. The genes are TRBV7-9 and TRBJ2-1; 12 bases map to TRBD2. The CDR3 spans 16 residues. The trim removed 3 bases at V and 7 bases at J, leaving 7 bases unmatched. Per the germline V gene, CDR1 is SEHNR and CDR2 is FQNEAQ (reference sequence). The CDR3 reads CASSFRLAGEGNEQFF. DNA of the CDR3: TGTGCCAGCAGCTTCCGACTAGCGGGAGAGGGTAATGAGCAGTTCTTC. The full variable domain, with the rest looked up from reference TRBV7-9 and TRBJ2-1, is DTGVSQNPRHKITKRGQNVTFRCDPISEHNRLYWYRQTLGQGPEFLTYFQNEAQLEKSRLLSDRFSAERPKGSFSTLEIQRTEQGDSAMYLCASSFRLAGEGNEQFFGPGTRLTVL.

This clonotype has just a few counts. The CDR3 bases are TGTGCCAGCAGCTTACCCCAGGGAAGGAGGGCACAAGAGACCCAGTACTTC. Translated, it gives CASSLPQGRRAQETQYF. This chain connects TRBV7-9 to TRBJ2-5; maybe TRBD2 (6 bases). CDR1 and CDR2 from the germline V gene are SEHNR and FQNEAQ (reference sequence). Trimming stripped 2 bases from V and 2 bases from J, with 18 bases between. This CDR3 comprises 17 residues.

This clonotype was seen a few times. The V call is TRBV27, the J call TRBJ2-1; D may match TRBD1 or TRBD2 (5 bases each). Looked up from germline, CDR1 is MNHEY and CDR2 is SMNVEV (reference sequence). There are 10 residues in the CDR3. Trimming shortened V by 8 bases and J by 10 bases, and 9 bases separated the two germline ends. The CDR3 region has the DNA TGTGCCAGCGGATGGGACGAGCAGTTCTTC. It yields the protein CASGWDEQFF.

V and J are TRBV20-1 and TRBJ2-1; D gene ambiguous. The V end was cut by 3 bases, the J end by 8 bases, with 8 bases between. Germline V gene sequence: CDR1 DFQATT, CDR2 SNEGSKA (reference sequence). The CDR3 length is 11 residues. The CDR3 protein is CSASLRDEQFF. The CDR3 coding sequence is TGCAGTGCTAGTCTTAGGGATGAGCAGTTCTTC.

The chain links TRBV12-3 or TRBV12-4 to TRBJ2-1; D gene ambiguous. The CDR3 covers 14 residues. V lost 1 base, J lost 6 bases, and 10 bases lay in between. The CDR3 region has the DNA TGTGCCAGCAGTTTAGAGGGAATTGGCAATGAGCAGTTCTTC. It codes for CASSLEGIGNEQFF.

The rearrangement uses TRBV11-2 and TRBJ2-3; 9 bases are shared with TRBD2. The CDR3 totals 17 residues. The germline V gene has CDR1 SGHAT and CDR2 FQNNGV. The V gene end was trimmed by 1 base and the J gene end by 2 bases; junction bases not matched to a gene: 7. CDR3: CASSLVGSGRPTDTQYF. As DNA, the CDR3 is TGTGCCAGCAGCTTAGTCGGCAGCGGGAGGCCCACAGATACGCAGTATTTT.

This clonotype showed up many times. The chain recombines TRBV20-1 with TRBJ2-7, with D maybe TRBD1 (5 bases). V was trimmed by 6 bases and J by 5 bases, leaving 17 bases between them. Germline V CDR1 and CDR2: DFQATT, SNEGSKA (reference sequence). The CDR3 runs 13 residues. CDR3 nucleotide sequence: TGCAGTGCCACGTTCCAGGGAAGGGACGAGCAGTACTTC. This translates into CSATFQGRDEQYF.

This clonotype has only a few counts. V and J are TRBV2 and TRBJ2-2, with D tentatively TRBD1 (6 bases). Germline V gives CDR1 SNHLY, CDR2 FYNNEI. Trimming removed 6 bases at V and 2 bases at J, with 16 bases between. The CDR3 is 16 residues long. This chain's CDR3 is CASRAFRDTNTGELFF. The CDR3 nucleotides are TGTGCCAGCAGAGCTTTCCGGGACACCAACACCGGGGAGCTGTTTTTT.

The CDR3 nucleotides read TGTGCCAGCAGTCAAATAGGGGGACTAGCGGGGGGAGAGACCCAGTACTTC. Protein: CASSQIGGLAGGETQYF. The chain carries TRBV28 and TRBJ2-5; 15 bases are a match to TRBD2. The CDR3 has 17 amino acids. Per the germline V gene, CDR1 is MDHEN and CDR2 is SYDVKM. J was trimmed by 4 bases and V by 5 bases; bases with no gene match: 8.

This clonotype was counted between two and nine times. The chain joins TRBV4-3 to TRBJ2-2; perhaps TRBD2 as D (5 bases). V was shortened by 2 bases and J by 0 bases, with 13 bases between the two germline ends. Germline CDR1 reads LGHNA; CDR2 reads YSLEER. The CDR3 loop spans 17 amino acids. This chain's CDR3 is CASSQSWTGANTGELFF. CDR3 nucleotides: TGCGCCAGCAGCCAATCGTGGACTGGTGCGAACACCGGGGAGCTGTTTTTT.

The V and J genes are TRBV5-1 and TRBJ2-1; D tentatively reads TRBD1 or TRBD2 (6 bases each). Germline CDR1 reads SGHRS; CDR2 reads YFSETQ. Between the trimmed V and J ends, which lost 10 bases and 4 bases, there was a span of 15 bases. The CDR3 runs 13 residues. CDR3 DNA sequence: TGCGCCTCGAAGGAGGGGGGTTACAATGAGCAGTTCTTC. It yields the protein CASKEGGYNEQFF.

The chain uses TRBV24-1 and TRBJ2-3; D is undetermined. V lost 1 base and J lost 3, with 7 bases in between. Germline V CDR1 and CDR2: KGHDR, SFDVKD. The CDR3 is 14 residues long. The CDR3 here is CATSDFDGTDTQYF. CDR3 nucleotides: TGTGCCACCAGTGATTTTGACGGGACAGATACGCAGTATTTT.

This clonotype was counted only a few times. The rearrangement joins TRBV2 to TRBJ2-4, with 9 bases aligning to TRBD1. Germline V gene sequence: CDR1 SNHLY, CDR2 FYNNEI. With V trimmed by 7 bases and J by 9 bases, 7 bases remained unmatched. This CDR3 region has 13 residues. CDR3 loop: CASIAGQGGIQYF. CDR3 bases: TGTGCCAGCATCGCGGGACAGGGAGGCATTCAGTACTTC.

The chain combines TRBV28 with TRBJ2-2; the match to TRBD2 covers 7 bases. The germline V gene has CDR1 MDHEN and CDR2 SYDVKM. CDR3 length: 15 amino acids. J was trimmed by 4 bases and V by 6 bases; bases with no gene match: 8. The CDR3 nucleotides read TGTGCCAGCAGGACTCGGGGGGTCGTCACCGGGGAGCTGTTTTTT. Translated, it gives CASRTRGVVTGELFF.

This chain uses TRBV12-3 or TRBV12-4 with TRBJ2-2; TRBD1 aligns across 7 bases. This CDR3 is built from 13 residues. V trimming: 5 bases; J trimming: 7 bases; junction bases outside the gene matches: 4. CDR3 sequence (DNA): TGTGCCAGCAGTCGACAGGGCCACGGGGAGCTGTTTTTT. Its protein product is CASSRQGHGELFF.

The V and J genes are TRBV5-1 and TRBJ2-1; D unclear. The V and J ends lost 1 base and 9 bases respectively, with 14 bases between them. CDR1 and CDR2 from the germline V gene are SGHRS and YFSETQ. CDR3 length: 14 amino acids. The CDR3 sequence: CASSLPGGVSEQFF. The CDR3 DNA reads as TGCGCCAGCAGCTTGCCCGGTGGAGTAAGTGAGCAGTTCTTC.

This clonotype was recorded many times. The V and J genes are TRBV12-3 or TRBV12-4 and TRBJ2-7, with D perhaps TRBD1 (5 bases). Trimming left V 6 bases short and J 3 bases short, with 9 bases between. This CDR3 is 12 amino acids long. This chain's CDR3 is CASSRTGYEQYF. CDR3 coding DNA: TGTGCCAGCAGCCGAACAGGCTACGAGCAGTACTTC.

The chain joins TRBV6-2 or TRBV6-3 to TRBJ1-2; no definite D call. The CDR3 has 13 residues. CDR1 is MNHEY and CDR2 is SVGEGT in the germline V gene. The V gene lost 2 bases and the J gene lost 3 bases, with 7 bases spanning the gap. The CDR3 bases are TGTGCCAGCAGTTACAGTTTTGACTATGGCTACACCTTC. Its protein product is CASSYSFDYGYTF.